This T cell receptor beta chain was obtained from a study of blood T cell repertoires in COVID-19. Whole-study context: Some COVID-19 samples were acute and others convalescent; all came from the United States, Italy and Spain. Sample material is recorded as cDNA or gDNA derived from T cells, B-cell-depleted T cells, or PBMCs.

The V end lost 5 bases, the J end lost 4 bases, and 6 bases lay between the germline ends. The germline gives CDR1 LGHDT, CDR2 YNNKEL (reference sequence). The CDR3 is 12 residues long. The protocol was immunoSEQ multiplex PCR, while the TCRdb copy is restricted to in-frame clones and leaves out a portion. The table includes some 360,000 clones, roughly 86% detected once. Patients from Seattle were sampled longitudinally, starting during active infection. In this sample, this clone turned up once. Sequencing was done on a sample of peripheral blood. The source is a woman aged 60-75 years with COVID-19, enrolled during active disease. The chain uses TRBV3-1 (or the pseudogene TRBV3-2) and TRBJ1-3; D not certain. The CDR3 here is CASSSVGNTIYF. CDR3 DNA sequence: TGTGCCAGCAGCTCAGTCGGAAACACCATATATTTT.